The 26 T cell receptor beta chains given below trace back to one sample, sequenced in a study of control samples from healthy donors and cancer patients. TCRdb keeps only in-frame clones here, not all; method: immunoSEQ multiplex PCR. This sample yields approximately 150,000 clones, of which more than 85% are seen a single time; almost 6% belongs to the top ten. Sequencing was done on a sample of blood. These receptors were obtained from a man aged 18 to 29 in good health.

V gene TRBV5-1 combines with J gene TRBJ2-5, with TRBD2 identical over 11 bases. Germline lookup yields CDR1 SGHRS and CDR2 YFSETQ. The CDR3 runs to 15 residues. The J segment lost 5 bases and the V segment lost 4 bases, leaving 7 bases of the junction unmatched. DNA of the CDR3: TGCGCCAGCAGCCCCTTAGCGGGGGGGCGGGAGACCCAGTACTTC. It translates to CASSPLAGGRETQYF.

The rearrangement joins TRBV28 to TRBJ1-5; no clear D gene. This CDR3 is 15 amino acids long. Trimming removed 5 bases from V and 3 bases from J, with 14 bases in between. The germline gives CDR1 MDHEN, CDR2 SYDVKM. DNA for the CDR3: TGTGCCAGCAGTCCTCAGTCGGGGATCAATCAGCCCCAGCATTTT. Its translation: CASSPQSGINQPQHF.

V and J are TRBV9 and TRBJ2-2, with 9 bases aligning to TRBD2. V dropped 4 bases and J dropped 6; count of bases not matched to a gene: 7. Germline CDR1 reads SGDLS; CDR2 reads YYNGEE. The CDR3 has 15 amino acids. The CDR3 sequence is CASSLGTSKSGELFF. The CDR3 DNA reads as TGTGCCAGCAGCCTCGGGACTAGCAAGTCCGGGGAGCTGTTTTTT.

The genes are TRBV9 and TRBJ2-2, with D perhaps TRBD1 or TRBD2 (5 bases each). Germline CDR1 reads SGDLS; CDR2 reads YYNGEE. The CDR3 spans 20 residues. Trimming shortened V by 0 bases and J by 5 bases, and 26 bases separated the two germline ends. CDR3 sequence (DNA): TGTGCCAGCAGCGTAGCTGGGGACCTCACGGGCGTAGGGGATACCGGGGAGCTGTTTTTT. Translation: CASSVAGDLTGVGDTGELFF.

This clone has just one count. V gene TRBV5-1 combines with J gene TRBJ1-1; possibly TRBD1 for D (5 bases). The ends were cut back, 0 bases at V and 5 bases at J, with 8 bases in the middle. The germline V gene has CDR1 SGHRS and CDR2 YFSETQ. This CDR3 region has 13 residues. The CDR3 spells CASSLGGTTEAFF. CDR3 DNA sequence: TGCGCCAGCAGCTTGGGTGGGACGACTGAAGCTTTCTTT.

The CDR3 reads CASSITGVNEKLFF. The CDR3 DNA is TGTGCCAGTAGTATAACAGGGGTTAATGAAAAACTGTTTTTT. The rearrangement uses TRBV19 and TRBJ1-4; TRBD1 matches 7 bases. V gave up 2 bases and J gave up 4 bases; unmatched junction bases: 1. Germline values: CDR1 LNHDA, CDR2 SQIVND (reference sequence). The CDR3 is 14 residues long.

This rearrangement joins TRBV11-3 to TRBJ2-1; D ambiguous. This CDR3 is built from 13 residues. The ends were cut back, 1 base at V and 7 bases at J, with 8 bases in the middle. Germline V lookup: CDR1 SGHNT, CDR2 YENEEA. CDR3 nucleotides: TGTGCCAGCAGCTTAGGAGTGTGGAATGAGCAGTTCTTC. This gives the protein CASSLGVWNEQFF.

The V gene is TRBV9, the J gene TRBJ2-5, with D tentatively TRBD1 (5 bases). CDR3 length: 16 residues. Germline CDR1 is SGDLS and CDR2 is YYNGEE. V was pared by 0 bases and J by 1 base, with 13 bases between. The CDR3 spells CASSVGSGWGQETQYF. Written as DNA, the CDR3 is TGTGCCAGCAGCGTAGGGTCAGGGTGGGGCCAAGAGACCCAGTACTTC.

The rearrangement uses TRBV29-1 and TRBJ2-2, with a weak D call TRBD1 (6 bases). Between the trimmed V and J ends, which lost 3 bases and 1 base, there was a span of 12 bases. The CDR3 contains 15 residues. Per germline, CDR1 SQVTM and CDR2 ANQGSEA. The chain's CDR3 is CSVDLTGKNTGELFF. CDR3 sequence (DNA): TGCAGCGTTGACCTGACAGGAAAGAACACCGGGGAGCTGTTTTTT.

The V call is TRBV7-2, the J call TRBJ1-1; 8 nucleotides agree with TRBD1. The germline V gene has CDR1 SGHTA and CDR2 FQGNSA. There are 14 residues in the CDR3. Losses at the gene ends were 7 bases for V and 2 bases for J; bases not matched to a gene: 6. This CDR3 is CASTDRGLNTEAFF. DNA of the CDR3: TGTGCCAGCACCGACAGGGGACTTAACACTGAAGCTTTCTTT.

This chain links TRBV18 with TRBJ1-5; 7 nucleotides line up with TRBD1. CDR1 is KGHSH, CDR2 LQKENI, per germline. The CDR3 length is 16 residues. Losses at the gene ends were 4 bases for V and 0 bases for J; bases not matched to a gene: 6. The CDR3 protein is CASSQLGGNSNQPQHF. The CDR3 DNA is TGTGCCAGCTCACAACTAGGGGGCAATAGCAATCAGCCCCAGCATTTT.

This chain uses TRBV9 with TRBJ2-3, with 9 bases aligning to TRBD1. In germline, CDR1 is SGDLS, CDR2 YYNGEE. The length of the CDR3 is 15 residues. Trimming cost V 1 base and J 4 bases; bases outside gene matches: 4. DNA for the CDR3: TGTGCCAGCAGCGTAAGAGGACAGGGGTCAGATACGCAGTATTTT. Translation gives CASSVRGQGSDTQYF.

The chain employs TRBV14 and TRBJ1-1; TRBD1 might be the D (5 bases). Trimming removed 7 bases at V and 7 bases at J, with 16 bases between. The germline V gene encodes CDR1 SGHDN and CDR2 FVKESK. This CDR3 is 13 amino acids long. In DNA, the CDR3 is TGTGCCAGCAAGTCAATGATTCAGGGTGAAGCTTTCTTT. Protein sequence: CASKSMIQGEAFF.

This clone appeared a single time. This chain links TRBV19 with TRBJ1-5, with D possibly being TRBD1 (6 bases). The V end was cut by 7 bases, the J end by 2 bases, with 12 bases between. Germline V gene lookup returns CDR1 LNHDA and CDR2 SQIVND (reference sequence). The CDR3 covers 14 residues. The CDR3 region has the DNA TGTGCCAGTACCATGCGGGGGCGCAATCAGCCCCAGCATTTT. This codes for CASTMRGRNQPQHF.

V and J are TRBV6-5 and TRBJ2-1, with TRBD1 as a possible D gene (7 bases). CDR1 and CDR2 (germline): MNHEY, SVGAGI. V lost 7 bases and J 7 bases, leaving 17 bases between the germline ends. The CDR3 runs to 14 residues. The CDR3 nucleotides are TGTGCCAGCAAAGGAGGGGGCTGGGTGAATGAGCAGTTCTTC. This sequence encodes CASKGGGWVNEQFF.

The rearrangement joins TRBV9 to TRBJ2-7; 9 nucleotides align to TRBD1. Trimming at V came to 4 bases and at J to 2 bases, leaving 4 bases not matched to a gene. CDR1 is SGDLS, CDR2 YYNGEE, per germline. The CDR3 has 14 amino acids. In nucleotides, the CDR3 is TGTGCCAGCAGCCCCGGGACAGGGACCTACGAGCAGTACTTC. Amino acid sequence: CASSPGTGTYEQYF.

The chain recombines TRBV6-5 with TRBJ1-1, with TRBD1 as a possible D gene (6 bases). Per the germline V gene, CDR1 is MNHEY and CDR2 is SVGAGI. The CDR3 sequence is 15 residues long. V gave up 10 bases and J gave up 5 bases, with 23 bases separating them. The DNA for the CDR3 is TGTGCCACCCGGGACACCCCTAGGAGTGTGACTGAAGCTTTCTTT. It is translated as CATRDTPRSVTEAFF.

Of note for this clone: This sample includes further DNA sequences coding for the same CDR3. The rearrangement joins TRBV19 to TRBJ1-1; D ambiguous. In germline, CDR1 is LNHDA, CDR2 SQIVND (reference sequence). With 3 bases removed from V and 0 bases from J, the gap between germline ends came to 8 bases. The CDR3 totals 14 residues. CDR3: CASSIRHMNTEAFF. CDR3 nucleotide sequence: TGTGCCAGTAGTATTCGCCACATGAACACTGAAGCTTTCTTT.

The rearrangement uses TRBV19 and TRBJ1-1; D is unclear. The V gene lost 3 bases and the J gene lost 4 bases, with 12 bases spanning the gap. This CDR3 region has 14 residues. Germline CDR1 reads LNHDA; CDR2 reads SQIVND (reference sequence). The CDR3 sequence is CASSILEGSTEAFF. The CDR3 region has the DNA TGTGCCAGTAGTATTCTTGAGGGATCCACTGAAGCTTTCTTT.

The chain links TRBV11-2 to TRBJ1-5; D is undetermined. This CDR3 spans 15 amino acids. V shed 5 bases and J shed 0 bases, with 11 bases lying between them. Germline-derived CDR1 and CDR2 are SGHAT and FQNNGV. The CDR3 bases are TGTGCCAGCAGCCTCGACTGGGGTAGCAATCAGCCCCAGCATTTT. Its protein product is CASSLDWGSNQPQHF.

The V call is TRBV5-4, the J call TRBJ1-1, with D unclear. The CDR3 has 16 amino acids. In germline, CDR1 is SGHNT, CDR2 YYREEE (reference sequence). Trimming removed 2 bases at V and 2 bases at J, with 16 bases between. CDR3 loop: CASSLLRAEGNTEAFF. CDR3 sequence (DNA): TGTGCCAGCAGCTTACTACGGGCAGAAGGAAACACTGAAGCTTTCTTT.

The genes are TRBV3-1 (or the pseudogene TRBV3-2) and TRBJ2-7, with D possibly matching TRBD2 (7 bases). This CDR3 has 14 residues. V was shortened by 7 bases and J by 4 bases, with 17 bases between the two germline ends. Germline CDR1 reads LGHDT; CDR2 reads YNNKEL (reference sequence). The CDR3 spells CASKSTRGGYEQYF. The DNA of the CDR3 is TGTGCCAGCAAAAGCACCAGGGGAGGGTACGAGCAGTACTTC.

This clone occurred once. The sample has other DNA sequences that encode this CDR3 too. The rearrangement links TRBV28 to TRBJ2-7; D perhaps matches TRBD2 (6 bases). The germline gives CDR1 MDHEN, CDR2 SYDVKM. The V gene lost 3 bases and the J gene lost 4 bases, with 7 bases spanning the gap. The CDR3 has 12 amino acids. The CDR3 bases are TGTGCCAGCAGTTTCGCGGGGTACGAGCAGTACTTC. Protein product: CASSFAGYEQYF.

The V call is TRBV6-6, the J call TRBJ1-1; D is undetermined. CDR1 and CDR2 from the germline V gene are MNHNY and SVGAGI (reference sequence). The CDR3 runs 13 residues. V was shortened by 5 bases and J by 4 bases, with 11 bases between the two germline ends. The CDR3 loop reads CASSRQEITEAFF. The CDR3 coding sequence is TGTGCCAGCAGTAGGCAGGAGATCACTGAAGCTTTCTTT.

The chain has TRBV30 and TRBJ1-1; D gene unclear. The CDR3 is 13 amino acids. V was clipped by 3 bases and J by 1 base, with 9 bases between them. CDR1 and CDR2 (germline): GTSNPN, SVGIG (reference sequence). Here the CDR3 DNA reads TGTGCCTGGAGGGTGAGCTGGAACACTGAAGCTTTCTTT. Translation: CAWRVSWNTEAFF.

The V and J genes are TRBV12-3 or TRBV12-4 and TRBJ2-1, with D tentatively TRBD1 (5 bases). CDR3 size: 13 residues. With 4 bases removed from V and 5 bases from J, the gap between germline ends came to 9 bases. CDR3 protein: CASSWGSHNEQFF. In DNA, the CDR3 is TGTGCCAGCAGTTGGGGCAGTCACAATGAGCAGTTCTTC.